These 30 T cell receptor beta chains were all obtained from the same sample, sequenced in a study of blood T cell repertoires in COVID-19. TCRdb's table, derived via immunoSEQ multiplex PCR, lists solely in-frame clones and lacks some. In the table there are over 85,000 clones, about 86% of which are singletons. Source material: peripheral blood. These receptors were taken from a human donor in a cohort sampled during active COVID-19.

The chain carries TRBV6-2 or TRBV6-3 and TRBJ2-7; D might be TRBD1 (6 bases). V was pared by 0 bases and J by 0 bases, with 12 bases between. The germline CDR1 and CDR2 sequences are MNHEY and SVGEGT. The CDR3 length is 16 residues. The CDR3 here is CASSYSPRGSSYEQYF. In DNA form, the CDR3 reads TGTGCCAGCAGTTACTCACCCAGGGGAAGCTCCTACGAGCAGTACTTC.

V and J are TRBV6-5 and TRBJ1-1; TRBD1 matches at 11 bases. Germline V gene data show CDR1 as MNHEY and CDR2 as SVGAGI. This CDR3 spans 16 amino acids. Germline trimming cut 4 bases from V and 5 bases from J; bases unmatched to any gene: 9. This CDR3 is CASSFGTGGIQTEAFF. In DNA form, the CDR3 reads TGTGCCAGCAGTTTTGGGACAGGGGGGATACAGACTGAAGCTTTCTTT.

This clone was counted once. The chain joins TRBV5-4 to TRBJ2-7; 10 nucleotides match TRBD2. CDR1 is SGHNT and CDR2 is YYREEE in the germline V gene (reference sequence). Germline trimming cut 6 bases from V and 3 bases from J; bases unmatched to any gene: 21. The CDR3 spans 19 residues. CDR3 DNA sequence: TGTGCCAGCACCCCCCGGGGGCTAGCGGGAGAGGCGACCTACTACGAGCAGTACTTC. It encodes CASTPRGLAGEATYYEQYF.

This clone occurred once. The chain joins TRBV18 to TRBJ2-1, with D possibly being TRBD1 (6 bases). This CDR3 contains 14 residues. Trimming took off 4 bases at V and 7 bases at J, with 14 bases between the two ends. Germline V gene data show CDR1 as KGHSH and CDR2 as LQKENI. CDR3 sequence (DNA): TGTGCCAGCTCACGACAACAGGGTTTTAATGAGCAGTTCTTC. This sequence encodes CASSRQQGFNEQFF. The whole variable domain, filled in from reference TRBV18 and TRBJ2-1, reads NAGVMQNPRHLVRRRGQEARLRCSPMKGHSHVYWYRQLPEEGLKFMVYLQKENIIDESGMPKERFSAEFPKEGPSILRIQQVVRGDSAAYFCASSRQQGFNEQFFGPGTRLTVL.

The chain combines TRBV2 with TRBJ1-1, with TRBD1 as a possible D gene (6 bases). There are 12 residues in the CDR3. Germline loops: CDR1 SNHLY, CDR2 FYNNEI. Trimming stripped 6 bases from V and 10 bases from J, with 15 bases between. For the CDR3, the DNA is TGTGCCAGCAGCAGGACAGTGACGGCAGCTTTCTTT. This gives the protein CASSRTVTAAFF.

This rearrangement joins TRBV11-3 to TRBJ2-1; 10 bases fit TRBD2. J lost 0 bases, V lost 0 bases, and 5 bases had no gene match. Per germline, CDR1 SGHNT and CDR2 YENEEA. The CDR3 covers 18 residues. This CDR3 reads CASSLDRAGGSSYNEQFF. DNA of the CDR3: TGTGCCAGCAGCTTAGATCGAGCGGGGGGGAGCTCCTACAATGAGCAGTTCTTC.

This chain links TRBV29-1 with TRBJ1-1; D uncertain. Per the germline V gene, CDR1 is SQVTM and CDR2 is ANQGSEA. Trimming took off 3 bases at V and 0 bases at J, with 8 bases between the two ends. CDR3 length: 13 residues. The CDR3 DNA reads TGCAGCGTTGAGGCCAGGCTGAACACTGAAGCTTTCTTT. Residues: CSVEARLNTEAFF.

V and J are TRBV6-5 and TRBJ2-1; 8 bases map to TRBD2. The CDR3 runs to 14 residues. Looked up from germline, CDR1 is MNHEY and CDR2 is SVGAGI. The V gene end was trimmed by 5 bases and the J gene end by 1 base; junction bases not matched to a gene: 1. The CDR3 bases are TGTGCCAGCAGTACGGGGGGGTCCTACAATGAGCAGTTCTTC. Translated: CASSTGGSYNEQFF.

The chain has TRBV24-1 and TRBJ2-1; 7 bases are a match to TRBD1. With 4 bases clipped from V and 2 bases from J, the junction kept 4 bases outside the gene matches. Germline CDR1 reads KGHDR; CDR2 reads SFDVKD. The CDR3 has 15 residues. CDR3 nucleotides: TGTGCCACCAGTGACCGGGACAGCGCCTACAATGAGCAGTTCTTC. Translation gives CATSDRDSAYNEQFF.

V and J are TRBV15 and TRBJ2-1; weak D call: TRBD1 (6 bases). CDR1 and CDR2 (germline): LNHNV, YYDKDF (reference sequence). Trimming removed 3 bases from V and 4 bases from J, with 10 bases in between. The CDR3 consists of 14 residues. The DNA for the CDR3 is TGTGCCACCAGCAGCATTACAGGGTACAATGAGCAGTTCTTC. It is translated as CATSSITGYNEQFF.

This chain links TRBV6-4 with TRBJ1-1; TRBD1 is a possible D gene (5 bases). The CDR3 contains 15 residues. The germline gives CDR1 MRHNA, CDR2 SNTAGT. Trimming removed 3 bases at V and 3 bases at J, with 14 bases between. The CDR3 DNA is TGTGCCAGCAGTGAAAACGCGGGGGACTACACTGAAGCTTTCTTT. This gives the protein CASSENAGDYTEAFF.

The CDR3 loop is CASSRGTGGVSYTF. As DNA, the CDR3 is TGTGCCAGTAGTAGAGGGACAGGGGGAGTGAGCTACACCTTC. The chain combines TRBV19 with TRBJ1-2; TRBD1 matches at 11 bases. Germline V gene sequence: CDR1 LNHDA, CDR2 SQIVND (reference sequence). Trimming cost V 4 bases and J 9 bases; bases outside gene matches: 7. This CDR3 is 14 amino acids long.

This chain links TRBV11-2 with TRBJ2-1, with a weak D call TRBD2 (5 bases). Trimming pared 5 bases from V and 10 bases from J, leaving 21 bases between. The CDR3 consists of 15 residues. CDR1 and CDR2 (germline): SGHAT, FQNNGV. CDR3 coding DNA: TGTGCCAGCAGCGAAACCGTGAGGGCCGTACTCGAGCAGTTCTTC. Its translation: CASSETVRAVLEQFF.

The V call is TRBV10-2, the J call TRBJ2-2; TRBD1 matches at 10 bases. Germline CDR1 is WSHSY and CDR2 is SAAADI. With V trimmed by 6 bases and J by 4 bases, 17 bases remained unmatched. The CDR3 length is 19 residues. CDR3 DNA sequence: TGCGCCAGCAGGTTGCCAGTAGGGAGACAGGGGGCGGGCACCGGGGAGCTGTTTTTT. Translating gives CASRLPVGRQGAGTGELFF.

On this clone itself: One end of the junction is discordant with germline, which a read error may explain. V is TRBV5-1 and J is TRBJ2-1; TRBD2 agrees at 9 bases. Germline CDR1 and CDR2: SGHRS and YFSETQ. CDR3 length: 15 amino acids. The CDR3 here is CAGSGGGAGYNEQFF. The DNA for the CDR3 is TGCGCCGGCAGCGGCGGGGGGGCGGGTTACAATGAGCAGTTCTTC. Full variable domain (outside the CDR3, taken from reference TRBV5-1 and TRBJ2-1): KAGVTQTPRYLIKTRGQQVTLSCSPISGHRSVSWYQQTPGQGLQFLFEYFSETQRNKGNFPGRFSGRQFSNSRSEMNVSTLELGDSALYLCAGSGGGAGYNEQFFGPGTRLTVL.

This clone was seen a handful of times. The V gene is TRBV30, the J gene TRBJ2-7; 14 bases align to TRBD2. The trim removed 6 bases at V and 4 bases at J, leaving 2 bases unmatched. The CDR3 totals 13 residues. Germline V gene lookup returns CDR1 GTSNPN and CDR2 SVGIG (reference sequence). This CDR3 is CACGTSGSYEQYF. CDR3 sequence (DNA): TGTGCCTGCGGGACTAGCGGGAGTTACGAGCAGTACTTC.

The chain couples TRBV5-4 to TRBJ2-3, with a tentative D call TRBD2 (5 bases). Trimming left V 4 bases short and J 4 bases short, with 10 bases between. The CDR3 totals 13 residues. CDR1 and CDR2 from the germline V gene are SGHNT and YYREEE (reference sequence). In DNA form, the CDR3 reads TGTGCCAGCAGCCCCAGGACTTCAGATACGCAGTATTTT. Translating it yields CASSPRTSDTQYF.

The genes are TRBV3-1 (or the pseudogene TRBV3-2) and TRBJ2-1; no definite D call. This CDR3 is built from 11 residues. Trimming took off 2 bases at V and 6 bases at J, with 2 bases between the two ends. The germline CDR1 and CDR2 sequences are LGHDT and YNNKEL (reference sequence). Written as DNA, the CDR3 is TGTGCCAGCAGCCAACTCAATGAGCAGTTCTTC. Its protein product is CASSQLNEQFF.

The chain combines TRBV7-9 with TRBJ2-1, with 9 bases identical to TRBD2. This CDR3 comprises 17 residues. The trim removed 2 bases at V and 3 bases at J, leaving 8 bases unmatched. Germline CDR1 is SEHNR and CDR2 is FQNEAQ (reference sequence). The CDR3 DNA follows: TGTGCCAGCAGCTTAACGAATCTGCGGGAGGGCTACAATGAGCAGTTCTTC. It is translated as CASSLTNLREGYNEQFF.

On this clone: Other DNA sequences in the sample encode the same CDR3. The V gene is TRBV7-2, the J gene TRBJ2-1; 11 bases are a match to TRBD2. V lost 5 bases to trimming and J lost 4 bases; unmatched junction nucleotides: 4. CDR3 length: 15 amino acids. Germline CDR1 is SGHTA and CDR2 is FQGNSA. Here the CDR3 reads CASSPTSGAYNEQFF. CDR3 in DNA: TGTGCCAGCAGCCCGACTAGCGGGGCTTACAATGAGCAGTTCTTC. Complete variable domain (other parts from reference TRBV7-2 and TRBJ2-1): GAGVSQSPSNKVTEKGKDVELRCDPISGHTALYWYRQSLGQGLEFLIYFQGNSAPDKSGLPSDRFSAERTGGSVSTLTIQRTQQEDSAVYLCASSPTSGAYNEQFFGPGTRLTVL.

This clone occurred once. The chain joins TRBV7-8 to TRBJ2-5, with 14 bases aligning to TRBD2. Germline-derived CDR1 and CDR2 are SGHVS and FQNEAQ. After removal of 0 bases from V and 4 bases from J, the junction contained 13 bases not matched to a gene. The CDR3 consists of 20 residues. The CDR3 is CASSLAYSGLAGGLRETQYF. For the CDR3, the DNA is TGTGCCAGCAGCTTAGCCTATTCTGGACTAGCGGGAGGTTTGCGAGAGACCCAGTACTTC.

The V gene is TRBV6-5, the J gene TRBJ2-7; tentative D call: TRBD1 (6 bases). V was clipped by 6 bases and J by 1 base, with 10 bases between them. CDR1 and CDR2 from the germline V gene are MNHEY and SVGAGI. There are 13 residues in the CDR3. The CDR3 loop is CASSRQESYEQYF. The CDR3 DNA sequence: TGTGCCAGCAGCCGACAGGAATCCTACGAGCAGTACTTC.

Only one count was recorded for this clone. The chain joins TRBV2 to TRBJ1-2; TRBD1 matches at 7 bases. V shed 8 bases, J shed 2 bases, and the junction held 8 bases outside the gene matches. Germline V lookup: CDR1 SNHLY, CDR2 FYNNEI. The CDR3 covers 14 residues. The DNA of the CDR3 is TGTGCCAGCCGCCGGACAGGAAACAACTATGGCTACACCTTC. The encoded protein is CASRRTGNNYGYTF. Combining the CDR3 with reference TRBV2 and TRBJ1-2 gives the whole variable domain EPEVTQTPSHQVTQMGQEVILRCVPISNHLYFYWYRQILGQKVEFLVSFYNNEISEKSEIFDDQFSVERPDGSNFTLKIRSTKLEDSAMYFCASRRTGNNYGYTFGSGTRLTVV.

The gene calls are TRBV29-1 and TRBJ1-1; D may be TRBD1 (5 bases). From germline, CDR1 is SQVTM and CDR2 ANQGSEA. Trimming pared 1 base from V and 1 base from J, leaving 10 bases between. The CDR3 spans 14 residues. The CDR3 protein is CSVEGRQWNTEAFF. Written as DNA, the CDR3 is TGCAGCGTTGAAGGTCGACAGTGGAACACTGAAGCTTTCTTT.

This clone turned up a few times. The rearrangement links TRBV19 to TRBJ1-2; D call uncertain. V shed 6 bases and J shed 4 bases, with 6 bases lying between them. The CDR3 spans 11 residues. Germline CDR1 LNHDA, CDR2 SQIVND (reference sequence). The CDR3 sequence: CASSLSYGYTF. The CDR3 region has the DNA TGTGCCAGTAGCCTAAGCTATGGCTACACCTTC.

This rearrangement joins TRBV5-5 to TRBJ2-7, with 9 bases fitting TRBD1. V was pared by 4 bases and J by 3 bases, with 17 bases of the junction left unmatched. This CDR3 comprises 18 residues. The germline V gene encodes CDR1 SGHKS and CDR2 YYEKEE (reference sequence). The CDR3 nucleotides are TGTGCCAGCAGCACAACCCCCAGCGGGACAGGGCTAAGCTACGAGCAGTACTTC. This codes for CASSTTPSGTGLSYEQYF. The whole variable domain, filled in from reference TRBV5-5 and TRBJ2-7, reads DAGVTQSPTHLIKTRGQQVTLRCSPISGHKSVSWYQQVLGQGPQFIFQYYEKEERGRGNFPDRFSARQFPNYSSELNVNALLLGDSALYLCASSTTPSGTGLSYEQYFGPGTRLTVT.

The chain carries TRBV5-1 and TRBJ2-7; TRBD1 matches at 10 bases. The CDR3 sequence is 15 residues long. CDR1 is SGHRS, CDR2 YFSETQ, per germline. Trimming took 4 bases from V and 3 from J; bases not matched to a gene: 7. Written as DNA, the CDR3 is TGCGCCAGCAGCATTTCGGGACAGGGGATCTACGAGCAGTACTTC. The encoded protein is CASSISGQGIYEQYF.

The chain links TRBV28 to TRBJ2-2; no definite D call. Germline values: CDR1 MDHEN, CDR2 SYDVKM. This CDR3 contains 13 residues. The V end was cut by 5 bases, the J end by 7 bases, with 11 bases between. CDR3 amino acids: CASSPIVFGELFF. CDR3 bases: TGTGCCAGCAGTCCTATAGTGTTCGGGGAGCTGTTTTTT.

This clone showed up just a few times. The V and J genes are TRBV27 and TRBJ2-5, with 8 bases lining up with TRBD2. The CDR3 has 15 amino acids. Germline CDR1 MNHEY, CDR2 SMNVEV (reference sequence). V dropped 7 bases and J dropped 5; count of bases not matched to a gene: 12. The DNA of the CDR3 is TGTGCCAGCAAGGATAGCGGGGCCGTCCGGGAGACCCAGTACTTC. It is translated as CASKDSGAVRETQYF.

V usage is TRBV6-5 and J usage is TRBJ2-3, with TRBD1 matching over 7 bases. The trim removed 6 bases at V and 4 bases at J, leaving 7 bases unmatched. This CDR3 is 14 amino acids long. Germline CDR1 is MNHEY and CDR2 is SVGAGI. CDR3 loop: CASRTGRISDTQYF. CDR3 bases: TGTGCCAGCAGGACAGGGCGGATTTCAGATACGCAGTATTTT.